The 20 T cell receptor beta chains below all came from one sample that was sequenced in a study of T cells after yellow fever vaccination (dated by TCRdb to between 2018 and 2020). The library was obtained by 5' RACE. TCRdb lists the instrument as Illumina NovaSeq 6000. In-frame beta chains were kept once TCRdb had trimmed the public reads at Q25 with fastp and called clones with MiXCR. Rows with one shared CDR3 protein collapse into an entry with the most common genes and DNA. The sample table shows under 150,000 distinct CDR3 sequences, and about 15% are seen once. Of the sample, roughly 44% is held by the ten largest clones. The intended sense of this specimen's treatment or condition label: live attenuated yellow fever vaccine strain. The input for sequencing was CD8+ T cells sorted from PBMCs, taken 5 days after the yellow fever booster vaccination. These receptors came from a man between 18 and 35 years old who received the YFV17D yellow fever vaccine.

V gene TRBV7-9 combines with J gene TRBJ1-4; D is ambiguous. The V end lost 4 bases, the J end lost 8 bases, and 5 bases lay between the germline ends. The germline V gene encodes CDR1 SEHNR and CDR2 FQNEAQ (reference sequence). The CDR3 sequence is 11 residues long. Here the CDR3 reads CASSWAEKLFF. The CDR3, as DNA: TGTGCCAGCAGCTGGGCCGAAAAACTGTTTTTT. The full variable domain, with the rest looked up from reference TRBV7-9 and TRBJ1-4, is DTGVSQNPRHKITKRGQNVTFRCDPISEHNRLYWYRQTLGQGPEFLTYFQNEAQLEKSRLLSDRFSAERPKGSFSTLEIQRTEQGDSAMYLCASSWAEKLFFGSGTQLSVL.

V and J are TRBV6-6 and TRBJ1-5, with 11 bases that match TRBD1. The germline V gene has CDR1 MNHNY and CDR2 SVGAGI (reference sequence). The CDR3 loop spans 13 amino acids. V was pared by 11 bases and J by 6 bases, with 6 bases of the junction left unmatched. CDR3 in amino acids: CAVGQGAGQPQHF. As DNA, the CDR3 is TGTGCCGTTGGACAGGGGGCCGGTCAGCCCCAGCATTTT.

The chain joins TRBV12-5 to TRBJ2-3; 8 bases fit TRBD2. From germline, CDR1 is LGHNT and CDR2 FRNRAP. Losses at the gene ends were 3 bases for V and 3 bases for J; bases not matched to a gene: 2. The CDR3 runs to 14 residues. This CDR3 is CASGLLAETDTQYF. CDR3 nucleotides: TGTGCTAGTGGTTTACTAGCGGAAACAGATACGCAGTATTTT.

This clonotype showed up just a few times. This chain joins TRBV5-1 and TRBJ2-7; 8 bases are a match to TRBD1. The length of the CDR3 is 13 residues. Germline V lookup: CDR1 SGHRS, CDR2 YFSETQ. J lost 3 bases, V lost 5 bases, and 4 bases had no gene match. The CDR3: CASSRGQGYEQYV. CDR3 DNA: TGCGCCAGCAGTCGTGGACAGGGCTACGAGCAGTACGTC.

This clonotype was counted between two and nine times. CDR3 nucleotide sequence: TGCAGCGCTTCCGGGACACCGGGCCTAGGCAATGAGCAGTTCTTC. It encodes CSASGTPGLGNEQFF. This chain connects TRBV29-1 to TRBJ2-1; D might be TRBD1 (6 bases). CDR3 length: 15 amino acids. Germline V lookup: CDR1 SQVTM, CDR2 ANQGSEA. Deletions cut 7 bases from V and 6 bases from J, with 22 bases between.

The chain has TRBV4-1 and TRBJ2-2; TRBD2 might be the D (5 bases). Trimming removed 4 bases from V and 4 bases from J, with 16 bases in between. Germline assignment: CDR1 MGHRA and CDR2 YSYEKL. The CDR3 runs to 16 residues. The CDR3 spells CASSPYGNRPTGELFF. As DNA, the CDR3 is TGCGCCAGCAGCCCCTACGGGAACAGACCCACCGGGGAGCTGTTTTTT.

This clonotype was detected many times. This CDR3 reads CASSLEGLAGGFESSYNEQFF. CDR3 DNA sequence: TGCGCCAGCAGCTTGGAGGGACTAGCGGGGGGGTTCGAAAGCTCCTACAATGAGCAGTTCTTC. The chain links TRBV5-1 to TRBJ2-1; 16 nucleotides align to TRBD2. Germline V gives CDR1 SGHRS, CDR2 YFSETQ. The CDR3 has 21 amino acids. V was pared by 0 bases and J by 0 bases, with 9 bases of the junction left unmatched.

This clonotype has a handful of counts. The rearrangement links TRBV24-1 to TRBJ2-3; 9 positions match TRBD1. In germline, CDR1 is KGHDR, CDR2 SFDVKD. Unmatched junction bases numbered 7, after V lost 6 bases and J lost 4 bases. The CDR3 has 15 residues. CDR3 DNA: TGTGCCACCAGTACAGGGGGCGCTTCGTCAGATACGCAGTATTTT. It specifies CATSTGGASSDTQYF.

The CDR3 reads CATSDPTGTGGPQPQHF. CDR3 nucleotide sequence: TGTGCCACCAGTGATCCCACCGGGACAGGAGGGCCTCAGCCCCAGCATTTT. The V and J genes are TRBV24-1 and TRBJ1-5; 8 bases are a match to TRBD1. Germline-derived CDR1 and CDR2 are KGHDR and SFDVKD. V gave up 3 bases and J gave up 6 bases; unmatched junction bases: 12. CDR3 size: 17 residues.

This clonotype showed up just a few times. J is TRBJ2-5 and V is TRBV27, with TRBD1 identical over 7 bases. Trimming removed 10 bases from V and 5 bases from J; junction bases left unmatched: 4. In germline, CDR1 is MNHEY, CDR2 SMNVEV (reference sequence). The CDR3 spans 11 residues. CDR3 in amino acids: CATMTGETQYF. In DNA, the CDR3 is TGTGCCACCATGACAGGGGAGACCCAGTACTTC.

The chain links TRBV27 to TRBJ1-2; D is ambiguous. In germline, CDR1 is MNHEY, CDR2 SMNVEV (reference sequence). The V and J ends lost 4 bases and 5 bases respectively, with 17 bases between them. This CDR3 comprises 15 residues. CDR3 nucleotides: TGTGCCAGCAGTTCAAGGCTCCGGGTCCCATATGGCTACACCTTC. It is translated as CASSSRLRVPYGYTF.

In its sample, this clonotype was seen a few times. This chain links TRBV12-3 or TRBV12-4 with TRBJ2-3; D is ambiguous. The V end lost 4 bases, the J end lost 4 bases, and 0 bases lay between the germline ends. The length of the CDR3 is 10 residues. CDR3 region: CASSSDTQYF. CDR3 nucleotides: TGTGCCAGCAGTTCAGATACGCAGTATTTT.

The table lists this clonotype with a count of one. The chain recombines TRBV4-1 with TRBJ2-5, with no clear D. CDR3 length: 15 amino acids. V lost 2 bases and J lost 2, with 12 bases in between. The germline V gene has CDR1 MGHRA and CDR2 YSYEKL. CDR3 coding DNA: TGCGCCAGCAGCCAAACCCGGGCCCTTCAAGAGACCCAGTACTTC. The encoded protein is CASSQTRALQETQYF.

There are a few counts of this clonotype. V and J are TRBV11-3 and TRBJ1-6; TRBD1 matches 9 bases. J gave up 10 bases and V 5 bases, and 9 bases lay outside the gene matches. Germline values: CDR1 SGHNT, CDR2 YENEEA. The CDR3 runs 15 residues. The CDR3 protein is CASSGRQGEASPLHF. The CDR3 DNA reads TGTGCCAGCAGCGGACGACAGGGGGAAGCGTCACCCCTCCACTTT.

The gene calls are TRBV13 and TRBJ2-2; 16 nucleotides agree with TRBD2. CDR1 PRHDT and CDR2 FYEKMQ come from the germline V gene (reference sequence). This CDR3 comprises 20 residues. Germline trimming cut 5 bases from V and 2 bases from J; bases unmatched to any gene: 11. The CDR3 loop reads CASSPTIGTSGGANTGELFF. The CDR3 DNA is TGTGCCAGCAGCCCCACCATCGGGACTAGCGGGGGGGCAAACACCGGGGAGCTGTTTTTT.

This clonotype appeared a few times. The chain links TRBV29-1 to TRBJ2-6; D not certain. The ends were cut back, 4 bases at V and 2 bases at J, with 9 bases in the middle. The CDR3 is 14 residues long. Germline V gene lookup returns CDR1 SQVTM and CDR2 ANQGSEA. CDR3 sequence (DNA): TGCAGCGTTGTTTCGGGTGCTGGGGCCAACGTCCTGACTTTC. It encodes CSVVSGAGANVLTF.

This clonotype came up a few times. This rearrangement joins TRBV7-9 to TRBJ2-7, with 10 bases fitting TRBD1. Germline V gives CDR1 SEHNR, CDR2 FQNEAQ (reference sequence). The V gene end was trimmed by 0 bases and the J gene end by 3 bases; junction bases not matched to a gene: 11. CDR3 size: 18 residues. CDR3 loop: CASSLAGIKGQGNYEQYF. In DNA, the CDR3 is TGTGCCAGCAGCTTAGCCGGCATTAAGGGACAGGGGAACTACGAGCAGTACTTC.

The chain carries TRBV7-8 and TRBJ2-3, with D unresolved. CDR3 length: 14 amino acids. V lost 1 base and J 2 bases, leaving 7 bases between the germline ends. The germline CDR1 and CDR2 sequences are SGHVS and FQNEAQ. The CDR3 coding sequence is TGTGCCAGCAGCTTAGGGTTAGTCACAGATACGCAGTATTTT. Encoded protein: CASSLGLVTDTQYF. The whole variable domain, filled in from reference TRBV7-8 and TRBJ2-3, reads GAGVSQSPRYKVAKRGQDVALRCDPISGHVSLFWYQQALGQGPEFLTYFQNEAQLDKSGLPSDRFFAERPEGSVSTLKIQRTQQEDSAVYLCASSLGLVTDTQYFGPGTRLTVL.

This clonotype was counted ten times or more. The genes are TRBV10-1 and TRBJ2-7; D is ambiguous. Germline V CDR1 and CDR2: WNHNN, SYGVQD (reference sequence). This CDR3 contains 18 residues. V was clipped by 1 base and J by 0 bases, with 19 bases between them. DNA of the CDR3: TGCGCCAGCAGTGAGTGGGCCGCCCTGGTGAGGCTCTCCTACGAGCAGTACGTC. As protein: CASSEWAALVRLSYEQYV.

This clonotype occurred a few times. J is TRBJ2-2 and V is TRBV4-1; D is uncertain. V lost 3 bases and J 5 bases, leaving 16 bases between the germline ends. The CDR3 is 16 amino acids. Germline V gene sequence: CDR1 MGHRA, CDR2 YSYEKL. The CDR3 region has the DNA TGCGCCAGCAGCCAGTGGCAGGCCGATCGAACCGGGGAGCTGTTTTTT. It is translated as CASSQWQADRTGELFF.